The 5 T cell receptor beta chains given below trace back to one sample, sequenced in a study of blood T cell repertoires in COVID-19. The assay was immunoSEQ multiplex PCR, and TCRdb's table has in-frame clones only and misses some. Of around 36,000 clones in the sample, roughly four fifths were seen once. The sequenced sample consisted of peripheral blood. The receptors were sampled from an older man with active or convalescent COVID-19.

CDR3 in amino acids: CASSQEQAGEDTQYF. Here the CDR3 DNA reads TGTGCCAGCAGCCAAGAACAAGCGGGAGAGGATACGCAGTATTTT. V gene TRBV3-1 (or the pseudogene TRBV3-2) combines with J gene TRBJ2-3; TRBD2 matches at 8 bases. CDR3 length: 15 amino acids. Germline V gene sequence: CDR1 LGHDT, CDR2 YNNKEL (reference sequence). V dropped 0 bases and J dropped 6; count of bases not matched to a gene: 5.

The chain uses TRBV6-6 and TRBJ2-7; 9 positions match TRBD2. This CDR3 is 16 amino acids long. Per germline, CDR1 MNHNY and CDR2 SVGAGI (reference sequence). V lost 6 bases, J lost 2 bases, and 11 bases stayed unmatched. The CDR3 loop is CASRPASGGRAYEQYF. CDR3 nucleotides: TGTGCCAGCAGGCCCGCCTCGGGCGGGAGGGCCTACGAGCAGTACTTC.

The J gene is TRBJ2-1, the V gene TRBV6-2 or TRBV6-3; 7 bases line up with TRBD2. Germline trimming cut 4 bases from V and 0 bases from J; bases unmatched to any gene: 9. This CDR3 has 17 residues. Germline-derived CDR1 and CDR2 are MNHEY and SVGEGT. The DNA for the CDR3 is TGTGCCAGCAGTTCAAGGGATTGGACTAGCTCCTACAATGAGCAGTTCTTC. This gives the protein CASSSRDWTSSYNEQFF.

This clone was recorded once. The chain carries TRBV4-1 and TRBJ2-2; TRBD1 matches 12 bases. V shed 3 bases and J 2 bases; nucleotides not matched to a gene: 1. CDR1 and CDR2 from the germline V gene are MGHRA and YSYEKL. CDR3 length: 16 amino acids. The chain's CDR3 is CASSQGQGANTGELFF. The CDR3 coding sequence is TGCGCCAGCAGCCAGGGACAGGGGGCAAACACCGGGGAGCTGTTTTTT.

The chain couples TRBV24-1 to TRBJ2-1, with 10 bases that match TRBD2. The V gene's germline CDR1 is KGHDR and CDR2 SFDVKD. Trimming cost V 3 bases and J 9 bases; bases outside gene matches: 4. This CDR3 contains 14 residues. The CDR3 is CATSDSLAGAEQFF. DNA for the CDR3: TGTGCCACCAGTGATAGTCTAGCGGGAGCTGAGCAGTTCTTC.